The 17 T cell receptor beta chains below were found in one sample sequenced in a study of blood T cell repertoires in COVID-19. The data were produced by immunoSEQ multiplex PCR, yet TCRdb's version contains in-frame clones alone and is incomplete. Among over 30,000 clones, roughly 90% were seen once, and the ten largest hold 12%. Sequencing was performed on peripheral blood. The source of these receptors is a man between 65 and 85 years old with acute or convalescent COVID-19.

DNA of the CDR3: TGTGCCAGCAGCTTAATCGCGGGATCCTACAATGAGCAGTTCTTC. It is translated as CASSLIAGSYNEQFF. This chain joins TRBV7-3 and TRBJ2-1; D might be TRBD2 (6 bases). Trimming removed 1 base from V and 1 base from J, with 8 bases in between. The length of the CDR3 is 15 residues. Looked up from germline, CDR1 is SGHTA and CDR2 is FQGTGA.

J is TRBJ2-7 and V is TRBV9; TRBD1 matches 9 bases. The length of the CDR3 is 16 residues. Germline V gives CDR1 SGDLS, CDR2 YYNGEE. V lost 0 bases to trimming and J lost 3 bases; unmatched junction nucleotides: 7. The CDR3 region is CASSVAPGQGYYEQYF. The CDR3 DNA reads as TGTGCCAGCAGCGTAGCCCCGGGACAGGGCTACTACGAGCAGTACTTC.

In DNA form, the CDR3 reads TGTGCCAGCAGCATTGGACTAGCGGCTAGCACAGATACGCAGTATTTT. Translating gives CASSIGLAASTDTQYF. This chain links TRBV5-8 with TRBJ2-3; TRBD2 aligns across 10 bases. The CDR3 is made up of 16 amino acids. Germline CDR1 SGHTS, CDR2 YDEGEE. The V gene end was trimmed by 4 bases and the J gene end by 0 bases; junction bases not matched to a gene: 5. The full variable domain, its missing parts supplied by reference TRBV5-8 and TRBJ2-3, is EAGVTQSPTHLIKTRGQQATLRCSPISGHTSVYWYQQALGLGLQFLLWYDEGEERNRGNFPPRFSGRQFPNYSSELNVNALELEDSALYLCASSIGLAASTDTQYFGPGTRLTVL.

The chain couples TRBV24-1 to TRBJ2-3; 11 nucleotides align to TRBD2. Germline trimming cut 2 bases from V and 9 bases from J; bases unmatched to any gene: 3. Germline V lookup: CDR1 KGHDR, CDR2 SFDVKD. This CDR3 is built from 14 residues. The CDR3 sequence is CATSDSLAGGTQYF. The CDR3 nucleotides are TGTGCCACCAGTGATTCCCTAGCGGGGGGAACGCAGTATTTT.

The V gene is TRBV2, the J gene TRBJ1-2; TRBD1 aligns across 12 bases. CDR1 and CDR2 from the germline V gene are SNHLY and FYNNEI. The junction had 3 bases not matched to a gene; V was cut back by 0 bases and J by 10 bases. The CDR3 runs 14 residues. CDR3 region: CASSEAGTGGVYTF. In DNA, the CDR3 is TGTGCCAGCAGTGAAGCGGGGACAGGGGGCGTCTACACCTTC.

In this sample, this clone turned up once. This chain uses TRBV7-3 with TRBJ2-7; TRBD2 might be the D (6 bases). This CDR3 contains 14 residues. In germline, CDR1 is SGHTA, CDR2 FQGTGA. Trimming cost V 5 bases and J 1 base, with 12 bases left between them. CDR3 nucleotide sequence: TGTGCCAGCAGCGCGGGGACGCCTTCCTACGAGCAGTACTTC. Its translation is CASSAGTPSYEQYF.

V and J are TRBV7-2 and TRBJ2-7, with no clear D. Germline CDR1 SGHTA, CDR2 FQGNSA. Trimming removed 3 bases from V and 6 bases from J, with 6 bases in between. CDR3 length: 11 residues. The CDR3 loop is CASSFSIEQYF. In DNA form, the CDR3 reads TGTGCCAGCAGCTTCAGTATCGAGCAGTACTTC. The variable domain in full, completed from reference TRBV7-2 and TRBJ2-7, reads GAGVSQSPSNKVTEKGKDVELRCDPISGHTALYWYRQSLGQGLEFLIYFQGNSAPDKSGLPSDRFSAERTGGSVSTLTIQRTQQEDSAVYLCASSFSIEQYFGPGTRLTVT.

This clone came up once. The rearrangement uses TRBV14 and TRBJ2-3; unclear D gene. This CDR3 is 15 amino acids long. Germline V gene data show CDR1 as SGHDN and CDR2 as FVKESK. V was pared by 1 base and J by 4 bases, with 12 bases between. CDR3: CASSQGGQIADTQYF. The DNA for the CDR3 is TGTGCCAGCAGCCAAGGTGGCCAGATCGCAGATACGCAGTATTTT.

This sequence joins TRBV7-2 and TRBJ1-2; the match to TRBD1 covers 7 bases. Per the germline V gene, CDR1 is SGHTA and CDR2 is FQGNSA. V shed 5 bases and J 5 bases; nucleotides not matched to a gene: 8. The CDR3 extends over 14 amino acids. CDR3 loop: CASSQNRGPYGYTF. CDR3 nucleotide sequence: TGTGCCAGCAGCCAAAACAGGGGCCCATATGGCTACACCTTC.

The chain joins TRBV9 to TRBJ2-7; D gene ambiguous. The ends were cut back, 0 bases at V and 6 bases at J, with 7 bases in the middle. Per the germline V gene, CDR1 is SGDLS and CDR2 is YYNGEE. The CDR3 spans 12 residues. The CDR3 sequence is CASSVVETEQYF. CDR3 nucleotide sequence: TGTGCCAGCAGCGTAGTAGAAACCGAGCAGTACTTC.

The J gene is TRBJ2-5, the V gene TRBV24-1; 7 bases are a match to TRBD2. The germline CDR1 and CDR2 sequences are KGHDR and SFDVKD. The CDR3 has 13 amino acids. With 4 bases clipped from V and 9 bases from J, the junction kept 7 bases outside the gene matches. CDR3 sequence (DNA): TGTGCCACCAGTGAGGTGGAGCGGGGAGCCCAGTACTTC. It is translated as CATSEVERGAQYF.

This chain joins TRBV28 and TRBJ2-6; no definite D call. Germline V gives CDR1 MDHEN, CDR2 SYDVKM. The CDR3 has 19 residues. The germline V and J ends were trimmed by 3 bases and 1 base, with 19 bases remaining between them. The CDR3 nucleotides are TGTGCCAGCAGTTTTCTGTCTGAAGTGTGGCATTCTGGGGCCAACGTCCTGACTTTC. Protein product: CASSFLSEVWHSGANVLTF. The full variable domain, rest sourced from reference TRBV28 and TRBJ2-6, is DVKVTQSSRYLVKRTGEKVFLECVQDMDHENMFWYRQDPGLGLRLIYFSYDVKMKEKGDIPEGYSVSREKKERFSLILESASTNQTSMYLCASSFLSEVWHSGANVLTFGAGSRLTVL.

This clone was detected once. This rearrangement joins TRBV7-3 to TRBJ2-3, with 8 bases lining up with TRBD1. This CDR3 region has 12 residues. Germline V CDR1 and CDR2: SGHTA, FQGTGA. Trimming removed 4 bases from V and 9 bases from J; junction bases left unmatched: 3. DNA of the CDR3: TGTGCCAGCAGCTCACGGACAGGGACGCAGTATTTT. This gives the protein CASSSRTGTQYF.

The chain couples TRBV11-2 to TRBJ1-2; TRBD1 is a possible D gene (5 bases). The V end lost 1 base, the J end lost 4 bases, and 13 bases lay between the germline ends. The CDR3 extends over 15 amino acids. Germline-derived CDR1 and CDR2 are SGHAT and FQNNGV. CDR3 in amino acids: CASSLGAGLVYGYTF. DNA of the CDR3: TGTGCCAGCAGCTTAGGGGCAGGGCTCGTCTATGGCTACACCTTC. Full variable domain (rest looked up from reference TRBV11-2 and TRBJ1-2): EAGVAQSPRYKIIEKRQSVAFWCNPISGHATLYWYQQILGQGPKLLIQFQNNGVVDDSQLPKDRFSAERLKGVDSTLKIQPAKLEDSAVYLCASSLGAGLVYGYTFGSGTRLTVV.

J is TRBJ2-5 and V is TRBV28; 7 bases match TRBD1. The length of the CDR3 is 13 residues. Germline-derived CDR1 and CDR2 are MDHEN and SYDVKM. The V segment lost 7 bases and the J segment 5 bases; nucleotides outside the gene matches: 7. The CDR3 here is CASTWAGGETQYF. The CDR3 coding sequence is TGTGCCAGCACGTGGGCAGGGGGTGAGACCCAGTACTTC.

V and J are TRBV4-2 and TRBJ1-1; D unresolved. The V and J ends lost 0 bases and 8 bases respectively, with 16 bases between them. This CDR3 comprises 15 residues. In germline, CDR1 is LGHNA, CDR2 YNFKEQ. Here the CDR3 DNA reads TGTGCCAGCAGCCAAGAGGGCTCACGGTTGTCGGAAGCTTTCTTT. Translating gives CASSQEGSRLSEAFF.

The rearrangement uses TRBV27 and TRBJ2-7, with D unresolved. The CDR3 contains 13 residues. Trimming cost V 2 bases and J 4 bases, with 9 bases left between them. CDR1 MNHEY and CDR2 SMNVEV come from the germline V gene (reference sequence). The CDR3 DNA is TGTGCCAGCAGTTTAACGGTTAGATACGAGCAGTACTTC. As protein: CASSLTVRYEQYF.